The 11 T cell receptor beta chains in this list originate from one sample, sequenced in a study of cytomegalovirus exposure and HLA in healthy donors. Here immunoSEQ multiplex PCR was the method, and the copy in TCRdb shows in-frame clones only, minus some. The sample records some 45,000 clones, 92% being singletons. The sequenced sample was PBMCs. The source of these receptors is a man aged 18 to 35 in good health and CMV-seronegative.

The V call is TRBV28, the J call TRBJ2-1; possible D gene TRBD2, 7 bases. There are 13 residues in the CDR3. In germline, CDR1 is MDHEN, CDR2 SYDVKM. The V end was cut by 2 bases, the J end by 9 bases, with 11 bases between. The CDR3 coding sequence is TGTGCCAGCAGTTTAGGGGGGGGCGGTGAGCAGTTCTTC. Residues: CASSLGGGGEQFF.

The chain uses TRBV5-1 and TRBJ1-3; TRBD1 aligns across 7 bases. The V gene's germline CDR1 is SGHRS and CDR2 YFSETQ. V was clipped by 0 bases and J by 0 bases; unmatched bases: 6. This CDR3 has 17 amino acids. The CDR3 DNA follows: TGCGCCAGCAGCTTGGGTTCAGGGGGAGACTCTGGAAACACCATATATTTT. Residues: CASSLGSGGDSGNTIYF.

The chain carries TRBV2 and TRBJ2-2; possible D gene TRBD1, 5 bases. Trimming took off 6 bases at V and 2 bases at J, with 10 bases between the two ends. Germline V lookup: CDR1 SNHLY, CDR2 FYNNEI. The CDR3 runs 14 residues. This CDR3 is CASSQQDNTGELFF. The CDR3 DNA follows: TGTGCCAGCAGCCAACAGGATAACACCGGGGAGCTGTTTTTT. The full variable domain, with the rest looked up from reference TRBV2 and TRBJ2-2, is EPEVTQTPSHQVTQMGQEVILRCVPISNHLYFYWYRQILGQKVEFLVSFYNNEISEKSEIFDDQFSVERPDGSNFTLKIRSTKLEDSAMYFCASSQQDNTGELFFGEGSRLTVL.

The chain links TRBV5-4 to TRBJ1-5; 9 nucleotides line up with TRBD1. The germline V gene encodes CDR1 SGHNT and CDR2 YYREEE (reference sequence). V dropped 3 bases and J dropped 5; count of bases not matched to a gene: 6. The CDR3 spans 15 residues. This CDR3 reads CASSSGTGSDQPQHF. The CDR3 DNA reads TGTGCCAGCAGCTCCGGGACAGGGTCAGATCAGCCCCAGCATTTT.

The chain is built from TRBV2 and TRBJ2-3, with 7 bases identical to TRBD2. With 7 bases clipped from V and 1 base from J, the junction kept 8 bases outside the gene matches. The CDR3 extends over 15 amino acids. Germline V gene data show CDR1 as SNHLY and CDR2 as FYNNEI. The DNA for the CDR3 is TGTGCCAGCATACGCGGGAGTCGGGGCACAGATACGCAGTATTTT. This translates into CASIRGSRGTDTQYF. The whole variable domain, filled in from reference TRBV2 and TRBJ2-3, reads EPEVTQTPSHQVTQMGQEVILRCVPISNHLYFYWYRQILGQKVEFLVSFYNNEISEKSEIFDDQFSVERPDGSNFTLKIRSTKLEDSAMYFCASIRGSRGTDTQYFGPGTRLTVL.

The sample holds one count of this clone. CDR3 coding DNA: TGTGCCAGCAGCGTCCCCGGGACAGGGCCCAATGAGCAGTTCTTC. The encoded protein is CASSVPGTGPNEQFF. The chain recombines TRBV7-3 with TRBJ2-1; 9 bases match TRBD1. V dropped 5 bases and J dropped 6; count of bases not matched to a gene: 8. Looked up from germline, CDR1 is SGHTA and CDR2 is FQGTGA. The CDR3 covers 15 residues.

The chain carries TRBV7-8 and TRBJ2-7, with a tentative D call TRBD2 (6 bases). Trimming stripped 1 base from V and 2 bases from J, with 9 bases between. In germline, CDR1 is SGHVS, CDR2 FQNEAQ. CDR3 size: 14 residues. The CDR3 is CASSLGRGTYEQYF. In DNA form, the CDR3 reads TGTGCCAGCAGCTTAGGGCGGGGAACCTACGAGCAGTACTTC.

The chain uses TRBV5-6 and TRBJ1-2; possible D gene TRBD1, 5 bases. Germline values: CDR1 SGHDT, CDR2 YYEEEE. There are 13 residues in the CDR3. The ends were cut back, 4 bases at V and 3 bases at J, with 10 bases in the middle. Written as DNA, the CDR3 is TGTGCCAGCAGCCTCCCAGGGCACTATGGCTACACCTTC. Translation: CASSLPGHYGYTF.

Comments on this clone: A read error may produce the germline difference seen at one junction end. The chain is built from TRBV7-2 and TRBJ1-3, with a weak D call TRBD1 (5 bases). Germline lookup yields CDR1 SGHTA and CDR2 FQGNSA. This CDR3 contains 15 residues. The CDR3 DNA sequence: TGTGCCAGCAGCTTAGACAGGTTAAGTGGATACACCATATATTTT. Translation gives CASSLDRLSGYTIYF.

CDR3 DNA: TGTGCCAGCAGCCCCGGGACAGGCCTGAACACTGAAGCTTTCTTT. Amino acid sequence: CASSPGTGLNTEAFF. The chain is built from TRBV28 and TRBJ1-1; TRBD1 matches at 8 bases. Trimming cost V 6 bases and J 0 bases; bases outside gene matches: 6. The CDR3 totals 15 residues. CDR1 is MDHEN, CDR2 SYDVKM, per germline.

The CDR3 loop is CASNFLLARRGYTF. The DNA of the CDR3 is TGTGCCAGTAATTTCCTCTTGGCTCGTCGTGGCTACACCTTC. This rearrangement joins TRBV19 to TRBJ1-2; no reliable D call. V was trimmed by 7 bases and J by 7 bases, leaving 19 bases between them. Germline CDR1 reads LNHDA; CDR2 reads SQIVND (reference sequence). The CDR3 extends over 14 amino acids.